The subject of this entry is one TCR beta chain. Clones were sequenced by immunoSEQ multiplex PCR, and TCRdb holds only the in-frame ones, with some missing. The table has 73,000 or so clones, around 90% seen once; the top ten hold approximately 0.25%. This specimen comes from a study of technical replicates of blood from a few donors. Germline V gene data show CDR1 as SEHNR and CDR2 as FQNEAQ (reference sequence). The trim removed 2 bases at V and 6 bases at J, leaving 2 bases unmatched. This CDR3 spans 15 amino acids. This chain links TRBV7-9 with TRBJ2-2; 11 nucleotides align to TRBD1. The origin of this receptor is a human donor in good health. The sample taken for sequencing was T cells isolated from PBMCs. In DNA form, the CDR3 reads TGTGCCAGCAGCTTACGGACAGGGGGCCCCGGGGAGCTGTTTTTT. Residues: CASSLRTGGPGELFF. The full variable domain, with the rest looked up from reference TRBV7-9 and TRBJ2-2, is DTGVSQNPRHKITKRGQNVTFRCDPISEHNRLYWYRQTLGQGPEFLTYFQNEAQLEKSRLLSDRFSAERPKGSFSTLEIQRTEQGDSAMYLCASSLRTGGPGELFFGEGSRLTVL.